This TCR beta chain was sequenced during a study of tumor-infiltrating lymphocytes in primary liver carcinoma. Notes on the study in general: Roughly 7.5-24% of top clones, and no more, occurred in all five tumor regions. Blood had a significantly lower top-250-clone fraction than tumors did (p = 0.039).

Making TCR beta cDNA involved approximately 0.5 ug total RNA and a constant-region primer. Employing slightly modified ARM-PCR, three nested multiplex PCR rounds were run, and these gave rise to the TCR beta libraries. The study ran its first two PCR rounds for around 10 cycles each, using TRBV1-TRBV30 forward primers and a C-beta reverse primer. TCRdb independently ran MiXCR on the multiplex PCR reads; one entry per CDR3 protein. The sample has around 100,000 distinct CDR3 sequences; 55% to 70% are singletons. Trimming removed 0 bases from V and 4 bases from J, with 11 bases in between. The CDR3 sequence is 15 residues long. Per the germline V gene, CDR1 is LGHNA and CDR2 is YNFKEQ. In this sample, this clonotype turned up many times. Its cognate antigen is unknown. Unsorted bulk tissue of about 19-33 mg yielded co-extracted RNA and DNA. Separate regions, five per tumor, were sampled. Each of the tumor samples contained in excess of 80% viable tumor cells.

The clonotype originates from an older woman with primary liver carcinoma and hepatitis B virus infection. The sample consisted of liver tumor tissue from sampling region 5. Subset here: tumor region T5, tumor centre. The chain employs TRBV4-2 and TRBJ2-3; D may match TRBD1 or TRBD2 (6 bases each). The CDR3 reads CASSQEEGGSDTQYF. In DNA form, the CDR3 reads TGTGCCAGCAGCCAAGAGGAGGGGGGCTCAGATACGCAGTATTTT.